These T cell receptor beta chains were read from a single sample in a study of blood T cell repertoires in COVID-19. Generated by immunoSEQ multiplex PCR, the TCRdb table keeps only in-frame clones and is missing some. The sample holds 350,000 to 450,000 clones; roughly 86% are singletons and the top ten take around 1.9%. Sequencing was carried out using PBMCs or T cells enriched from blood (not recorded which). These receptors came from a man aged 35 to 55 in a cohort exposed to, infected with or recovered from COVID-19 (not recorded which). CDR3s include the opening cysteine and the closing phenylalanine or tryptophan. A D gene is named only where the DNA matches it firmly. Size is omitted from some rows. Given values are once, few, many or a class for expanded clones.

V: TRBV7-2
size: .
D: TRBD1
J: TRBJ1-5
DNA: TGTGCCAGCAGCTCAGACAGGGGGGGTCAGCCCCAGCATTTT
CDR3: CASSSDRGGQPQHF

V: TRBV28
size: .
D: .
J: TRBJ1-6
DNA: TGTGCCAGCAGTCCAACAGTGACAAGGCCCCTCCACTTT
CDR3: CASSPTVTRPLHF

V: TRBV9
size: .
D: .
J: TRBJ2-1
DNA: TGTGCCAGCAGCGTCGGTATCGGGAGTAGTTACAATGAGCAGTTCTTC
CDR3: CASSVGIGSSYNEQFF

V: TRBV7-9
size: .
D: TRBD2
J: TRBJ2-3
DNA: TGTGCCAGCAGCTTGCTAGCGGGAGGGCCTTGGACAGATACGCAGTATTTT
CDR3: CASSLLAGGPWTDTQYF

V: TRBV3-1/TRBV3-2
size: .
D: .
J: TRBJ1-6
DNA: TGTGCCAGCAGCCAGCAATCGTGGACAGATAACAATTCACCCCTCCACTTT
CDR3: CASSQQSWTDNNSPLHF

V: TRBV28
size: .
D: .
J: TRBJ1-2
DNA: TGTGCCAGCAGTCGCGCAACTAGCGTTAACTATGGCTACACCTTC
CDR3: CASSRATSVNYGYTF

V: TRBV5-1
size: .
D: TRBD2
J: TRBJ2-3
DNA: TGCGCCAGCAGCGGATTGGGACTAGCGGGAGGAAATACGCAGTATTTT
CDR3: CASSGLGLAGGNTQYF

V: TRBV4-2
size: .
D: TRBD2
J: TRBJ2-3
DNA: TGTGCCAGCAGCCAAGGCCATAGCGGGAGAAATTCAGATACGCAGTATTTT
CDR3: CASSQGHSGRNSDTQYF

V: TRBV25-1
size: .
D: TRBD2
J: TRBJ2-2
DNA: TGTGCCAGCAGCCGACTAGCGGGAGGACCCAACACCGGGGAGCTGTTTTTT
CDR3: CASSRLAGGPNTGELFF

V: TRBV7-2
size: .
D: TRBD2
J: TRBJ2-1
DNA: TGTGCCAGCAGCTTAGCGGGACTAGCGGGAGGGCGAGGATCCTACAATGAGCAGTTCTTC
CDR3: CASSLAGLAGGRGSYNEQFF

V: TRBV19
size: .
D: .
J: TRBJ1-3
DNA: TGTGCCAGTAGTCCATGGACACTTACCTCTGGAAACACCATATATTTT
CDR3: CASSPWTLTSGNTIYF

V: TRBV3-1/TRBV3-2
size: .
D: .
J: TRBJ1-2
DNA: TGTGCCAGCAGCCAACCAGGGATCTATGGCTACACCTTC
CDR3: CASSQPGIYGYTF

V: TRBV19
size: .
D: .
J: TRBJ2-7
DNA: TGTGCCAGTAGTACCGCCGCCGCGGACAATTCCTACGAGCAGTACTTC
CDR3: CASSTAAADNSYEQYF

V: TRBV11-2
size: .
D: .
J: TRBJ2-7
DNA: TGTGCCAGCAGCTTAGAGGGGGGAGCTACCTACGAGCAGTACTTC
CDR3: CASSLEGGATYEQYF

V: TRBV19
size: .
D: TRBD1
J: TRBJ1-5
DNA: TGTGCCAGTAAGGGGGCTGGCAATCAGCCCCAGCATTTT
CDR3: CASKGAGNQPQHF

V: TRBV7-2
size: .
D: TRBD1
J: TRBJ1-2
DNA: TGTGCCAGCAGGTCGGGACAGAACTATGGCTACACCTTC
CDR3: CASRSGQNYGYTF

V: TRBV6-1
size: .
D: TRBD1
J: TRBJ1-5
DNA: TGTGCCAGCAGTGAGACAGGGAGGAAACAGCCCCAGCATTTT
CDR3: CASSETGRKQPQHF

V: TRBV6-5
size: .
D: .
J: TRBJ2-1
DNA: TGTGCCAGCAGTTACGGTAGCGGAACCTACAATGAGCAGTTCTTC
CDR3: CASSYGSGTYNEQFF

V: TRBV27
size: .
D: .
J: TRBJ1-1
DNA: TGTGCCAGCAGTTTAGAGGCAGGGGCCGCTTATGAAGCTTTCTTT
CDR3: CASSLEAGAAYEAFF

V: TRBV6-5
size: once
D: .
J: TRBJ1-3
DNA: TGTGCCAGCAGCCAGGGAAACACCATATATTTT
CDR3: CASSQGNTIYF

V: TRBV3-1/TRBV3-2
size: .
D: TRBD1
J: TRBJ1-6
DNA: TGTGCCAGCAGCCCGAGGGACAGGGAGGGTTCACCCCTCCACTTT
CDR3: CASSPRDREGSPLHF

V: TRBV7-3
size: .
D: TRBD2
J: TRBJ2-1
DNA: TGTGCCAGCAGCTTATCGAGACTAGCGGGCAATGAGCAGTTCTTC
CDR3: CASSLSRLAGNEQFF

V: TRBV4-1
size: .
D: .
J: TRBJ2-3
DNA: TGCGCCAGCAGCCAAGATGGGCGGGGAACAGATACGCAGTATTTT
CDR3: CASSQDGRGTDTQYF

V: TRBV19
size: .
D: .
J: TRBJ1-6
DNA: TGTGCCAGTAAAGAGGAGACCGTCTATAATTCACCCCTCCACTTT
CDR3: CASKEETVYNSPLHF

V: TRBV5-1
size: .
D: .
J: TRBJ2-1
DNA: TGCGCCAGCAGCTTGGCCCAGGGTGGGAAATACAATGAGCAGTTCTTC
CDR3: CASSLAQGGKYNEQFF

V: TRBV5-1
size: once
D: TRBD2
J: TRBJ2-3
DNA: TGCGCCAGCGGGCCGGGACTAGCACCCAGCACAGATACGCAGTATTTT
CDR3: CASGPGLAPSTDTQYF

V: TRBV5-5
size: .
D: .
J: TRBJ1-1
DNA: TGTGCCAGCAGCTTGAGTCTGCAGGGAAACACTGAAGCTTTCTTT
CDR3: CASSLSLQGNTEAFF

V: TRBV28
size: .
D: TRBD1
J: TRBJ1-5
DNA: TGTGCCAGCAGGAAGCCGGGACAGGGGCTAGGACAGCCCCAGCATTTT
CDR3: CASRKPGQGLGQPQHF

V: TRBV18
size: .
D: TRBD2
J: TRBJ2-2
DNA: TGTGCCAGCTCACCAGGACTAGCGGGTAGAACCGGGGAGCTGTTTTTT
CDR3: CASSPGLAGRTGELFF

V: TRBV7-9
size: .
D: TRBD2
J: TRBJ2-5
DNA: TGTGCCAGCAGCCTCCGGGTAGCGGGAGGGGAAGAGACCCAGTACTTC
CDR3: CASSLRVAGGEETQYF

V: TRBV6-1
size: once
D: .
J: TRBJ2-1
DNA: TGTGCCAGCAGTGAAGCGCGGCAGGGGTCGGATGAGCAGTTCTTC
CDR3: CASSEARQGSDEQFF

V: TRBV5-4
size: .
D: TRBD1
J: TRBJ1-6
DNA: TGTGCCAGCAGCTTGCGGGGGGGACAGCCAGATTCACCCCTCCACTTT
CDR3: CASSLRGGQPDSPLHF

V: TRBV7-9
size: .
D: .
J: TRBJ1-3
DNA: TGTGCCAGCTTACAGGGCTCTGGAAACACCATATATTTT
CDR3: CASLQGSGNTIYF

V: TRBV28
size: .
D: TRBD2
J: TRBJ2-7
DNA: TGTGCCAGCAGTTCCCGCGCGGGACTAGCGGTAACCTACGAGCAGTACTTC
CDR3: CASSSRAGLAVTYEQYF

V: TRBV10-3
size: .
D: TRBD2
J: TRBJ2-5
DNA: TGTGCCATCAGAAACGGACTAGCGGGATCTCAAGAGACCCAGTACTTC
CDR3: CAIRNGLAGSQETQYF

V: TRBV7-7
size: .
D: .
J: TRBJ2-7
DNA: TGTGCCAGCAGCCACGACCGGGGCTACGAGCAGTACTTC
CDR3: CASSHDRGYEQYF

V: TRBV3-1/TRBV3-2
size: few
D: TRBD1
J: TRBJ1-5
DNA: TGTGCCAGCAGCCAAGAAGGGACAGGTTTGCATTTT
CDR3: CASSQEGTGLHF

V: TRBV28
size: .
D: .
J: TRBJ1-2
DNA: TGTGCCAGCAGTTTTACCCGGGTTGGCTACACCTTC
CDR3: CASSFTRVGYTF

V: TRBV7-9
size: .
D: .
J: TRBJ2-1
DNA: TGTGCCAGCAGCTCCCAGCGGCAGAGCTCCTACAATGAGCAGTTCTTC
CDR3: CASSSQRQSSYNEQFF

V: TRBV5-1
size: .
D: TRBD1
J: TRBJ1-3
DNA: TGCGCCAGCAGCCGAGGGGACAGCACTGGAAACACCATATATTTT
CDR3: CASSRGDSTGNTIYF

V: TRBV28
size: .
D: TRBD2
J: TRBJ2-1
DNA: TGTGCCAGCAGTTCCCAACTAGCGGAAAACTACAATGAGCAGTTCTTC
CDR3: CASSSQLAENYNEQFF